The next 12 T cell receptor beta chains were all read from a single sample in a study of blood T cell repertoires in COVID-19 (TCRdb year 2020). Preparation of the library involved the immunoSEQ multiplex PCR assay. In its TCRdb copy, this immuneACCESS table keeps in-frame sequences only and misses some clones. Where compared with another copy, unresolved V genes explain less than half of these, and the others have no known cause. A total of more than 300,000 clones appear in this sample, more than 70% of them only once. The ten largest clones capture roughly 1.9% of the sample. Sequenced input: PBMCs or T cells enriched from blood (not recorded which). The receptors were sampled from a man between 40 and 49 years old in a cohort exposed to, infected with or recovered from COVID-19 (not recorded which).

J is TRBJ2-3 and V is TRBV30; 11 bases map to TRBD1. V shed 6 bases and J 2 bases; nucleotides not matched to a gene: 7. The CDR3 length is 15 residues. Per germline, CDR1 GTSNPN and CDR2 SVGIG (reference sequence). The CDR3 sequence is CACGGDRGNTDTQYF. The CDR3 DNA reads TGTGCCTGTGGGGGGGACAGGGGGAACACAGATACGCAGTATTTT. Looking up the rest from reference TRBV30 and TRBJ2-3 gives the full variable domain: SQTIHQWPATLVQPVGSPLSLECTVEGTSNPNLYWYRQAAGRGLQLLFYSVGIGQISSEVPQNLSASRPQDRQFILSSKKLLLSDSGFYLCACGGDRGNTDTQYFGPGTRLTVL.

The V and J genes are TRBV6-5 and TRBJ2-7, with TRBD2 identical over 9 bases. CDR1 is MNHEY, CDR2 SVGAGI, per germline. The CDR3 runs to 13 residues. V trimming: 8 bases; J trimming: 5 bases; junction bases outside the gene matches: 7. The CDR3 region is CASRSGSAHEQYF. CDR3 nucleotide sequence: TGTGCCAGCCGTAGCGGGAGTGCCCACGAGCAGTACTTC.

V usage is TRBV10-3 and J usage is TRBJ1-4; D is unresolved. There are 12 residues in the CDR3. V lost 4 bases and J 7 bases, leaving 7 bases between the germline ends. The germline gives CDR1 ENHRY, CDR2 SYGVKD. CDR3 sequence reads: CAISANSEKLFF. In nucleotides, the CDR3 is TGTGCCATCAGTGCCAACAGTGAAAAACTGTTTTTT.

This rearrangement joins TRBV3-1 (or the pseudogene TRBV3-2) to TRBJ2-1; D ambiguous. The V gene lost 0 bases and the J gene lost 0 bases, with 12 bases spanning the gap. Germline CDR1 is LGHDT and CDR2 is YNNKEL (reference sequence). CDR3 length equals 17 residues. CDR3 protein: CASSQESLGVSYNEQFF. The CDR3 nucleotides read TGTGCCAGCAGCCAAGAGTCTTTAGGAGTCTCCTACAATGAGCAGTTCTTC.

The rearrangement joins TRBV13 to TRBJ1-2, with D maybe TRBD1 (6 bases). CDR1 is PRHDT, CDR2 FYEKMQ, per germline (reference sequence). The ends were cut back, 5 bases at V and 5 bases at J, with 15 bases in the middle. This CDR3 has 14 residues. CDR3 amino acids: CASSSGGGRYGYTF. The CDR3 DNA is TGTGCCAGCAGCAGCGGTGGGGGCCGGTATGGCTACACCTTC.

The chain combines TRBV11-3 with TRBJ2-3, with a weak D call TRBD1 (5 bases). The CDR3 is 13 residues long. The V end was cut by 6 bases, the J end by 5 bases, with 12 bases between. Germline values: CDR1 SGHNT, CDR2 YENEEA. CDR3 coding DNA: TGTGCCAGCAGTCGCCAGCAGGGAGATACGCAGTATTTT. Translated: CASSRQQGDTQYF.

This clone was found a few times. This chain uses TRBV4-2 with TRBJ2-7; D is unclear. The CDR3 extends over 15 amino acids. The V end was cut by 0 bases, the J end by 0 bases, with 9 bases between. In germline, CDR1 is LGHNA, CDR2 YNFKEQ. CDR3 residues: CASSQEARTSYEQYF. The CDR3 DNA sequence: TGTGCCAGCAGCCAAGAGGCCCGAACCTCCTACGAGCAGTACTTC.

The genes are TRBV28 and TRBJ1-1; unclear D gene. V was clipped by 4 bases and J by 4 bases, with 10 bases between them. Germline V CDR1 and CDR2: MDHEN, SYDVKM. This CDR3 has 13 amino acids. The CDR3 here is CASSSGRGTEAFF. DNA of the CDR3: TGTGCCAGCAGTTCAGGTCGGGGCACTGAAGCTTTCTTT. The variable domain in full, completed from reference TRBV28 and TRBJ1-1, reads DVKVTQSSRYLVKRTGEKVFLECVQDMDHENMFWYRQDPGLGLRLIYFSYDVKMKEKGDIPEGYSVSREKKERFSLILESASTNQTSMYLCASSSGRGTEAFFGQGTRLTVV.

The chain joins TRBV12-5 to TRBJ1-1, with D uncertain. CDR1 is LGHNT and CDR2 is FRNRAP in the germline V gene. CDR3 length: 11 residues. Trimming stripped 3 bases from V and 5 bases from J, with 4 bases between. The CDR3 loop reads CASGLETEAFF. The CDR3 DNA reads as TGTGCTAGTGGTTTAGAGACTGAAGCTTTCTTT.

V is TRBV29-1 and J is TRBJ1-2, with D maybe TRBD1 (5 bases). Germline CDR1 SQVTM, CDR2 ANQGSEA. The CDR3 is 14 residues long. Trimming removed 0 bases from V and 4 bases from J, with 12 bases in between. CDR3 bases: TGCAGCGTTGAAGATGCCCCGGGGGTCTATGGCTACACCTTC. Protein: CSVEDAPGVYGYTF.

The gene calls are TRBV5-4 and TRBJ2-5, with TRBD2 matching 11 bases. V lost 2 bases and J lost 7; bases outside the gene matches: 7. Germline V gene lookup returns CDR1 SGHNT and CDR2 YYREEE (reference sequence). The CDR3 covers 15 residues. This chain's CDR3 is CASSLDSGRAGTQYF. CDR3 DNA: TGTGCCAGCAGCTTAGATAGCGGGAGGGCGGGGACCCAGTACTTC.

The V and J genes are TRBV5-1 and TRBJ1-1; D is possibly TRBD1 (5 bases). The CDR3 covers 14 residues. The germline V and J ends were trimmed by 5 bases and 3 bases, with 14 bases remaining between them. Germline V lookup: CDR1 SGHRS, CDR2 YFSETQ. The CDR3 region is CASSFTGTYTEAFF. The CDR3 nucleotides read TGCGCCAGCAGTTTCACGGGGACTTACACTGAAGCTTTCTTT.